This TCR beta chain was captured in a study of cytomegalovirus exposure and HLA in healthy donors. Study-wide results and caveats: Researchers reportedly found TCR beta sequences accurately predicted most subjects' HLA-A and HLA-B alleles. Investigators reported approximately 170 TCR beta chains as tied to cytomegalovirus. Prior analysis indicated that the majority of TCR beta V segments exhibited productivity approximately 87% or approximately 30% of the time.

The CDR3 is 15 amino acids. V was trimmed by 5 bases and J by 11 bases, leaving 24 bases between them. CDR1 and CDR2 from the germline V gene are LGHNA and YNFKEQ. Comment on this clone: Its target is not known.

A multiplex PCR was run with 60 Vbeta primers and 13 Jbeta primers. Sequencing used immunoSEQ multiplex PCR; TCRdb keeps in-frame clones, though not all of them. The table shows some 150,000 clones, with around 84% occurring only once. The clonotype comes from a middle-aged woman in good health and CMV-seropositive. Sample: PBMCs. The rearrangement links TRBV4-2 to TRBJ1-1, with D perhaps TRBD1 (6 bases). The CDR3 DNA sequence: TGTGCCAGCAGCGCGGATGCGGTGAGGGGGAATGGGGCTTTCTTT. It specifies CASSADAVRGNGAFF.